One sample yielded the 31 T cell receptor beta chains listed below, sequenced in a study of Graves' ophthalmopathy and Graves' hyperthyroidism. Amplification of the TCR beta CDR3 regions used RNA transcripts (as template). The workflow started with a first-round RT-PCR run with HTBI primers and then moved on to a second-round multiplex PCR. TCRdb re-derived calls from the multiplex PCR reads in MiXCR, one entry per CDR3 protein. The sample lists fewer than 600,000 distinct CDR3 sequences, about 15% occurring once. The sequenced material came from blood. The receptor source for this set is a woman in her twenties or thirties with Graves' ophthalmopathy.

This clonotype was seen ten or more times. The genes are TRBV27 and TRBJ1-2; D may be TRBD1 (5 bases). CDR1 is MNHEY, CDR2 SMNVEV, per germline (reference sequence). Trimming removed 5 bases at V and 5 bases at J, with 12 bases between. The CDR3 sequence is 13 residues long. The CDR3 loop is CASSIGGKYGYTF. The CDR3 coding sequence is TGTGCCAGCAGTATCGGGGGGAAATATGGCTACACCTTC.

This clonotype was seen many times. This sequence joins TRBV11-2 and TRBJ2-6, with D possibly being TRBD2 (6 bases). The CDR3 contains 18 residues. Germline loops: CDR1 SGHAT, CDR2 FQNNGV. Trimming cost V 4 bases and J 0 bases, with 16 bases left between them. The CDR3 protein is CASSSQRAAFSGANVLTF. The CDR3, as DNA: TGTGCCAGCAGCTCCCAGCGGGCAGCATTCTCTGGGGCCAACGTCCTGACTTTC. The whole variable domain, filled in from reference TRBV11-2 and TRBJ2-6, reads EAGVAQSPRYKIIEKRQSVAFWCNPISGHATLYWYQQILGQGPKLLIQFQNNGVVDDSQLPKDRFSAERLKGVDSTLKIQPAKLEDSAVYLCASSSQRAAFSGANVLTFGAGSRLTVL.

In its sample, this clonotype was seen many times. CDR3 residues: CASSEVTGLGEAFF. CDR3 DNA sequence: TGTGCCAGCAGTGAAGTTACAGGGTTGGGTGAAGCTTTCTTT. The rearrangement uses TRBV6-1 and TRBJ1-1; weak D call: TRBD1 (6 bases). Trimming took 1 base from V and 7 from J, leaving 13 bases between them. Germline CDR1 MNHNS, CDR2 SASEGT. The CDR3 has 14 amino acids.

Ten or more counts support this clonotype. The J gene is TRBJ1-5, the V gene TRBV2; possible D gene TRBD1, 6 bases. From germline, CDR1 is SNHLY and CDR2 FYNNEI. V was clipped by 4 bases and J by 3 bases, with 13 bases between them. The CDR3 extends over 15 amino acids. The CDR3 protein is CASSGGAANNQPQHF. CDR3 bases: TGTGCCAGCAGTGGGGGGGCAGCCAACAATCAGCCCCAGCATTTT.

This clonotype was seen a few times. The chain has TRBV4-1 and TRBJ1-1, with D possibly being TRBD1 (6 bases). Germline V CDR1 and CDR2: MGHRA, YSYEKL. V lost 6 bases and J 4 bases, leaving 15 bases between the germline ends. CDR3 length equals 14 residues. In DNA, the CDR3 is TGCGCCAGCAGTCACAGGGCTAGTACCACTGAAGCTTTCTTT. Amino acid sequence: CASSHRASTTEAFF.

This clonotype was seen repeatedly, ten times or more. The chain recombines TRBV5-1 with TRBJ2-2, with D unresolved. Trimming took off 5 bases at V and 2 bases at J, with 13 bases between the two ends. The germline gives CDR1 SGHRS, CDR2 YFSETQ. CDR3 size: 15 residues. The CDR3 spells CASRSLSRNTGELFF. As DNA, the CDR3 is TGCGCCAGCAGATCTCTCTCCAGAAACACCGGGGAGCTGTTTTTT.

The chain uses TRBV6-1 and TRBJ1-2; D gene uncertain. V shed 1 base and J shed 2 bases, with 8 bases lying between them. This CDR3 has 14 residues. Germline V gene sequence: CDR1 MNHNS, CDR2 SASEGT. The CDR3 sequence is CASSEDPRNYGYTF. The CDR3 DNA reads TGTGCCAGCAGTGAAGATCCGAGAAACTATGGCTACACCTTC.

The chain has TRBV20-1 and TRBJ1-5; D not certain. CDR1 and CDR2 from the germline V gene are DFQATT and SNEGSKA (reference sequence). The CDR3 length is 12 residues. Trimming cost V 5 bases and J 7 bases, with 12 bases left between them. The CDR3 bases are TGCAGTGCTGACCCTGGATACCAGCCCCAGCATTTT. Residues: CSADPGYQPQHF.

This clonotype was detected many times. This chain uses TRBV19 with TRBJ1-2, with unresolved D. V gave up 10 bases and J gave up 3 bases, with 18 bases separating them. This CDR3 has 14 residues. In germline, CDR1 is LNHDA, CDR2 SQIVND (reference sequence). The chain's CDR3 is CATRQRAGDYGYTF. The CDR3 DNA reads as TGTGCCACCCGCCAAAGGGCCGGGGACTATGGCTACACCTTC.

The sample holds many counts of this clonotype. The chain joins TRBV7-6 to TRBJ1-6, with D possibly TRBD1 on 5 matching bases. This CDR3 region has 14 residues. The V gene lost 5 bases and the J gene lost 9 bases, with 14 bases spanning the gap. Germline-derived CDR1 and CDR2 are SGHVS and FNYEAQ. The CDR3 DNA sequence: TGTGCCAGCAGCCCCGACAGCCTGAGTTCACCCCTCCACTTT. Encoded protein: CASSPDSLSSPLHF.

In this sample, this clonotype turned up many times. J is TRBJ1-2 and V is TRBV3-1, with D hard to call. This CDR3 contains 13 residues. The V gene lost 1 base and the J gene lost 8 bases, with 11 bases spanning the gap. The germline V gene encodes CDR1 LGHDT and CDR2 YNNKEL (reference sequence). CDR3 DNA: TGTGCCAGCAGCCAAGGCACGGGTCGCGGCTACACCTTC. Translated: CASSQGTGRGYTF.

This clonotype was recorded many times. The chain uses TRBV6-1 and TRBJ2-7, with D possibly being TRBD1 (6 bases). Looked up from germline, CDR1 is MNHNS and CDR2 is SASEGT. Trimming shortened V by 5 bases and J by 6 bases, and 11 bases separated the two germline ends. The CDR3 consists of 12 residues. In DNA form, the CDR3 reads TGTGCCAGCAGTAGGGACATTTTCGAGCAGTACTTC. Amino acid sequence: CASSRDIFEQYF.

There are a few counts of this clonotype. A read error may account for a junction end that differs from germline. The CDR3, as DNA: TGTGCCAGCAGCCGCAAGGGGGTACTAGCCAAAAACATTAAGTACTTC. Protein sequence: CASSRKGVLAKNIKYF. The chain combines TRBV28 with TRBJ2-4; D is perhaps TRBD1 or TRBD2 (6 bases each). CDR3 length: 16 residues. Germline V gives CDR1 MDHEN, CDR2 SYDVKM.

This clonotype was seen at least ten times. The chain couples TRBV28 to TRBJ2-2, with D uncertain. Germline V gene lookup returns CDR1 MDHEN and CDR2 SYDVKM. This CDR3 is 14 amino acids long. The V end was cut by 4 bases, the J end by 3 bases, with 9 bases between. The CDR3, as DNA: TGTGCCAGCAGTTCCCCGACCCACACCGGGGAGCTGTTTTTT. Protein sequence: CASSSPTHTGELFF.

This clonotype was seen at least ten times. The CDR3 spells CSARKGPQETQYF. The CDR3 DNA sequence: TGCAGTGCTAGAAAGGGGCCACAAGAGACCCAGTACTTC. The chain employs TRBV20-1 and TRBJ2-5; a possible D gene is TRBD1 (5 bases). Germline V gene data show CDR1 as DFQATT and CDR2 as SNEGSKA (reference sequence). V lost 2 bases, J lost 2 bases, and 9 bases lay in between. The CDR3 extends over 13 amino acids.

This clonotype was counted once. With a much larger clone just one base away, this may be a read error. The chain employs TRBV10-3 and TRBJ2-5; 10 nucleotides match TRBD1. V was clipped by 6 bases and J by 5 bases; unmatched bases: 3. CDR1 and CDR2 from the germline V gene are ENHRY and SYGVKD. The CDR3 has 13 residues. The DNA of the CDR3 is TGTGCCATCAGGGGACAGGGGATCGAGACCCAGTACTTC. Its protein product is CAIRGQGIETQYF.

This clonotype was counted many times. This chain connects TRBV6-1 to TRBJ1-1; D might be TRBD1 (6 bases). Germline CDR1 and CDR2: MNHNS and SASEGT. This CDR3 region has 13 residues. V was cut by 9 bases and J by 9 bases, with 20 bases left in between. CDR3 DNA sequence: TGTGCCAGTCACCGGGGGGGCTTTGAACAAGCTTTCTTT. Its protein product is CASHRGGFEQAFF.

This clonotype was picked up many times. The chain joins TRBV20-1 to TRBJ2-5; 12 bases align to TRBD2. Per germline, CDR1 DFQATT and CDR2 SNEGSKA (reference sequence). Trimming took 7 bases from V and 4 from J; bases not matched to a gene: 10. The CDR3 is made up of 15 amino acids. The CDR3 loop is CSVDLAGGLGETQYF. The DNA for the CDR3 is TGCAGTGTTGACCTAGCGGGGGGGCTGGGAGAGACCCAGTACTTC.

This clonotype was detected many times. The chain joins TRBV7-2 to TRBJ1-3; D not certain. CDR1 is SGHTA, CDR2 FQGNSA, per germline. Trimming pared 1 base from V and 6 bases from J, leaving 7 bases between. This CDR3 is 13 amino acids long. The CDR3, as DNA: TGTGCCAGCAGCTTAGGGCCCGAAAACACCATATATTTT. Its translation: CASSLGPENTIYF.

Ten or more counts support this clonotype. The chain recombines TRBV7-8 with TRBJ1-1; a possible D gene is TRBD1 (5 bases). There are 11 residues in the CDR3. Germline V gene sequence: CDR1 SGHVS, CDR2 FQNEAQ. The V gene lost 9 bases and the J gene lost 2 bases, with 7 bases spanning the gap. The CDR3 DNA follows: TGTGCCAGTCAGGGAAACACTGAAGCTTTCTTT. Residues: CASQGNTEAFF.

The chain recombines TRBV6-5 with TRBJ2-5, with 7 bases that match TRBD2. The germline V gene has CDR1 MNHEY and CDR2 SVGAGI. CDR3 length: 16 residues. V lost 2 bases to trimming and J lost 1 base; unmatched junction nucleotides: 7. CDR3 coding DNA: TGTGCCAGCAGTTACGGGGTAGCGGGCCCCCAAGAGACCCAGTACTTC. As protein: CASSYGVAGPQETQYF.

The sample holds a few counts of this clonotype. The chain links TRBV11-2 to TRBJ2-2; D is perhaps TRBD2 (6 bases). The CDR3 sequence is 17 residues long. Trimming shortened V by 5 bases and J by 3 bases, and 19 bases separated the two germline ends. The V gene's germline CDR1 is SGHAT and CDR2 FQNNGV. The CDR3 is CASSPPRARRDTGELFF. CDR3 nucleotides: TGTGCCAGCAGCCCTCCCCGGGCCCGGAGGGACACCGGGGAGCTGTTTTTT.

In this sample, this clonotype turned up many times. The chain has TRBV5-5 and TRBJ2-5, with a possible D match to TRBD1 (6 bases). This CDR3 has 17 residues. Germline CDR1 is SGHKS and CDR2 is YYEKEE (reference sequence). The V and J ends lost 5 bases and 5 bases respectively, with 25 bases between them. CDR3: CASSPARGPFSRETQYF. The CDR3 DNA reads TGTGCCAGCAGTCCAGCCAGGGGCCCATTCTCTCGGGAGACCCAGTACTTC. Using reference TRBV5-5 and TRBJ2-5 for the parts outside the CDR3, the full variable domain is DAGVTQSPTHLIKTRGQQVTLRCSPISGHKSVSWYQQVLGQGPQFIFQYYEKEERGRGNFPDRFSARQFPNYSSELNVNALLLGDSALYLCASSPARGPFSRETQYFGPGTRLLVL.

In its sample, this clonotype was seen many times. The chain uses TRBV20-1 and TRBJ1-1; 9 bases fit TRBD1. CDR3 length: 15 amino acids. Germline V gives CDR1 DFQATT, CDR2 SNEGSKA (reference sequence). J lost 4 bases, V lost 5 bases, and 11 bases had no gene match. The CDR3 is CSALSGTGIPTEAFF. In nucleotides, the CDR3 is TGCAGTGCTTTATCCGGGACAGGGATCCCCACTGAAGCTTTCTTT.

The J gene is TRBJ1-1, the V gene TRBV30; no firm D call. Trimming took 2 bases from V and 0 from J, leaving 16 bases between them. CDR3 length equals 16 residues. Looked up from germline, CDR1 is GTSNPN and CDR2 is SVGIG (reference sequence). The CDR3 DNA reads TGTGCCTGGAGTATCAGGCGGCCTGTAATGAACACTGAAGCTTTCTTT. Its protein product is CAWSIRRPVMNTEAFF.

This clonotype was found a few times. V and J are TRBV6-2 or TRBV6-3 and TRBJ2-7; D could derive from TRBD1 or TRBD2 (7 bases each). The CDR3 has 19 residues. Germline V gene sequence: CDR1 MNHEY, CDR2 SVGEGT. Trimming pared 3 bases from V and 0 bases from J, leaving 24 bases between. The CDR3 region has the DNA TGTGCCAGCAGTTATTTTTATTTGGGGGGGAGGGACAGCTCCTACGAGCAGTACTTC. Its protein product is CASSYFYLGGRDSSYEQYF.

The sample holds many counts of this clonotype. The chain recombines TRBV28 with TRBJ1-4; 8 bases match TRBD1. CDR3 length: 13 amino acids. The V gene's germline CDR1 is MDHEN and CDR2 SYDVKM. V was clipped by 5 bases and J by 11 bases; unmatched bases: 7. This CDR3 is CASSVRDRRKLFF. Here the CDR3 DNA reads TGTGCCAGCAGTGTCCGGGACAGGAGGAAACTGTTTTTT.

This clonotype was seen only a few times. The rearrangement joins TRBV18 to TRBJ1-1; D remains unclear. Trimming shortened V by 1 base and J by 0 bases, and 12 bases separated the two germline ends. Germline CDR1 is KGHSH and CDR2 is LQKENI. The CDR3 extends over 16 amino acids. The DNA of the CDR3 is TGTGCCAGCTCACCACTAATGGGAACCATGAACACTGAAGCTTTCTTT. Its protein is CASSPLMGTMNTEAFF.

Only a few counts were recorded for this clonotype. The chain has TRBV28 and TRBJ2-7; D call uncertain. There are 13 residues in the CDR3. Germline V gives CDR1 MDHEN, CDR2 SYDVKM. V was pared by 2 bases and J by 0 bases, with 5 bases between. The chain's CDR3 is CASSLPGSYEQYV. In nucleotides, the CDR3 is TGTGCCAGCAGTTTACCCGGCTCCTACGAGCAGTACGTC.

Many counts were recorded for this clonotype. The J gene is TRBJ1-1, the V gene TRBV11-2; no clear D. The CDR3 extends over 13 amino acids. The germline V and J ends were trimmed by 6 bases and 3 bases, with 11 bases remaining between them. Germline V CDR1 and CDR2: SGHAT, FQNNGV. The CDR3 spells CASSLRRYTEAFF. The CDR3 nucleotides are TGTGCCAGCAGTCTCCGGAGGTACACTGAAGCTTTCTTT.

This clonotype was picked up many times. V and J are TRBV11-1 and TRBJ1-2; TRBD1 aligns across 8 bases. Trimming cost V 5 bases and J 3 bases; bases outside gene matches: 14. Germline loops: CDR1 SGHAT, CDR2 FQDESV (reference sequence). The CDR3 sequence is 17 residues long. CDR3 sequence: CASSLQGARVEDYGYTF. CDR3 bases: TGTGCCAGCAGCCTCCAGGGGGCTAGAGTGGAGGACTATGGCTACACCTTC.